This T cell receptor (beta chain) was recovered during a study of radiation and T cells in renal cell carcinoma (dated by TCRdb to about 2020). A note on the overall study: Samples came from a clinical trial, in which primary renal cell carcinomas received 15 Gy stereotactic body radiation therapy followed by nephrectomy 4 weeks later. A total of under 60 samples underwent TCR beta sequencing, made up of some 26 tumors and about 27 peripheral blood samples. Across all 55 or so samples, 4,016,671 unique CDR3 nucleotide sequences, encoding 2,658,974 unique CDR3 amino acid sequences, were identified. What the research found in general, with its limitations: In blood, the top tumor clonotypes increased from baseline to 2 weeks after radiation and then shrank by 4 weeks, which suggests a temporary expansion of tumor-resident clones. No pretreatment tumor biopsies were available, so the baseline intratumoral presence of clonotypes could not be determined. Because the trial had a single-armed design, the trial could not examine how radiation dose or scheduling affected the TCR repertoire. Blood repertoire dynamics were not followed beyond 4 weeks after treatment.

Following the manufacturer's recommendations, the immunoSEQ kit was used to generate TCR beta libraries from genomic DNA. To prepare libraries, a first multiplex PCR with proprietary primers was run, followed by a second PCR that added unique barcodes, and a bead cleanup was done after each round. Each sample batch included a kit-provided positive control reaction and a negative control reaction. The final libraries were assessed on an Agilent 4200 TapeStation D1000 ScreenTape, pooled by volume, and quantified by qPCR. Sequencing ran on an Illumina NextSeq500 with a MidOutput 150-cycle cartridge, using 156 Read1 and 15 Index1 cycles with kit custom primers. The pooled library was loaded at 1.0 pM with an approximately 20% PhiX control spike-in. Per the source publication's procedure: The vendor-processed data were analyzed in R, and a clonotype was defined as all T cells that share the same CDR3 nucleotide sequence. In the clone abundance analyses, frequencies in each sample were normalized to that sample's 10,000 most abundant clones. Public T cell clones, which averaged fewer than five per sample, were excluded before analysis. Tumor-enriched and baseline blood-enriched clonotypes were defined by at least a 32-fold difference in abundance between compartments. A beta-binomial differential abundance model was applied to find clonotypes that expanded or contracted between blood time points. The Baroni-Urbani and Buser coefficient was used to measure tumor-blood repertoire similarity, and groups were compared with two-tailed Wilcoxon tests in R. What TCRdb holds here is the immuneACCESS table cut down to in-frame rearrangements. Part of the clones is not present; checked against another copy, under half of the missing clones reflect an unresolved V gene, and the others are unexplained. The D gene and trimming were derived from the DNA, and the V and J assignments and clone size from that table. In all, the sample holds over 85,000 clones, and 70% to 85% of those were seen once. Clones ranked in the top ten supply 6% to 7% of the sample.

To note about this clone: It lacks a known antigen. The record has no base qualities; no much larger clone is one base away.

The meaning of the sample's time point label: baseline pretreatment blood. The label giving this sample's treatment or condition can be read as: 15 Gy SBRT to primary tumor, nephrectomy 4 weeks later. To track tumor-enriched clonotypes, serial peripheral blood was sampled from radiation-treated patients at baseline and at 2 weeks and 4 weeks after SBRT. Every patient's renal cell carcinoma showed clear cell pathology. Genomic DNA for TCR sequencing was prepared using the QIAamp DNA Blood Mini Kit (Qiagen). The analyses included only samples that passed all quality control checks. Source: blood, taken from a patient whose treatment included radiotherapy and nephrectomy. The origin of this receptor is a man aged 60-69 years with renal cell carcinoma.

For the CDR3, the sequence is CANTLGGAYNNEQFF. Here is the DNA: TGTGCCAACACCTTAGGGGGCGCTTACAACAATGAGCAGTTCTTC. The chain uses TRBV19 and TRBJ2-1, with TRBD1 matching 7 junction bases. Ends trimmed: V by 10 bases, J by 5 bases; bases unmatched to a gene: 14. Via the germline V gene (reference sequence), CDR1 is LNHDA and CDR2 SQIVND. The CDR3 spans 15 residues, from the cysteine through the phenylalanine. Only the CDR3 portion is preserved as DNA: 45 bases, with reading frame beginning at the first base.